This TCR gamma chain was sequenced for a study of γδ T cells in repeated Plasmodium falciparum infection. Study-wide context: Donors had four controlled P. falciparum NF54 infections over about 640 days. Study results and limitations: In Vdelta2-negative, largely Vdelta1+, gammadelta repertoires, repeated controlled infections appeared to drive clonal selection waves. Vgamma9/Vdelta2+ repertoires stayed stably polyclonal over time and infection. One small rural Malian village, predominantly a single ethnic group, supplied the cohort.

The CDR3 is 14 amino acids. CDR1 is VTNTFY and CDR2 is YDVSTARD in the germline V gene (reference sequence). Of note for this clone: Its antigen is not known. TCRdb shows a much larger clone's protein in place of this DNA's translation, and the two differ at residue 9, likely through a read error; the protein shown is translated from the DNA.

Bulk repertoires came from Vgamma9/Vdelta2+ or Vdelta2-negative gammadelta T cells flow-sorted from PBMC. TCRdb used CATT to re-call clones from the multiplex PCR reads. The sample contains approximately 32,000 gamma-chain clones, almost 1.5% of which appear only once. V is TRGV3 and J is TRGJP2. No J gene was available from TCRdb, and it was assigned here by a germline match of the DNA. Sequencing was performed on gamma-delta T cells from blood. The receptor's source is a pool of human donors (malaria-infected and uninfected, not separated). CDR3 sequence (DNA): TGTGCCACCTGGGAGTATAGTAGTGGTTGGATCAAGACGTTT. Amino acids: CATWEYSSGWIKTF.